This note documents a single T cell receptor beta chain sequence. This clonotype has a handful of counts. Its antigen specificity is not known. No base quality information exists; no much larger clone differs at one position. The library was produced with 5' RACE. The sample was run on a NextSeq 500. In the TCR library protocol, unique molecular identifiers were attached to individual cDNA molecules to correct for PCR bias and sequencing error. Both TCR alpha and beta chains were sequenced, and tight co-correlation was observed between alpha and beta sequence abundances in each sample. The study's processing was this. V gene, J gene and CDR3 annotation of TCR sequences was performed with Decombinator V4. Expanded TCRs were defined as changing significantly between any two time points under a Poisson model with p below 0.0001. TCR abundances were normalised to the total number of TCRs sequenced per sample and expressed as counts per million. TRAV1-2 paired with TRAJ12, TRAJ20 or TRAJ33 defined MAIT TCRs, while TRAV10 paired with TRAJ18 defined iNKT TCRs. A search of VDJdb, accessed on 1 November 2021, was run for TCRs annotated to CMV, EBV and SARS-CoV-2, with TCRs annotated for multiple antigens excluded. TCRdb reanalyzed the raw reads on its own, using fastp at Q25 for trimming and MiXCR for clone calling, and kept in-frame beta chains. Each CDR3 protein gets just one entry, which takes the most common genes and DNA from the rows behind it. These V and J calls derive from TCRdb rather than the authors' analysis. The sample table records 85,000 to 90,000 distinct CDR3 sequences; under 15% of these occur just once. Of the sample, around 0.5% falls within the top ten clones.

Per the germline V gene (reference sequence), LNHDA is the CDR1 and SQIVND is the CDR2. The CDR3 measures 14 amino acids from cysteine to phenylalanine. Only the CDR3 part of the read is kept: 42 bases, read in frame from the first base. V gives up 5 bases and J gives up 6 bases, and the segment between their germline ends measures 14 bases. The sample originates from a study of early T cells in non-severe SARS-CoV-2 infection (dated by TCRdb to the early 2020s). Some background on the complete study: Because TCR sequencing was done on bulk RNA from unsorted whole blood, the alpha and beta chains could not be paired. What the study reported, not specific to this receptor: VDJdb matching was skewed toward anti-spike CD8 responses and likely underestimated virus-specific expansions, missing private and CD4 specificities.

Set within a cohort of healthcare workers in London, UK, this nested case-control study involved weekly PCR testing of nasopharyngeal swabs along with blood sampling. Healthcare workers were recruited during the week of the UK lockdown, between 23 and 31 March 2020, and followed weekly for up to 16 weeks. The TCR originated in an adult who was a healthcare worker with PCR-confirmed SARS-CoV-2 infection or an uninfected control (not recorded which). Sequencing was performed on whole blood. In this chain, TRBV19 is recombined with TRBJ1-5; no D gene is confidently identified. The DNA is as follows: TGTGCCAGTAGTCTTCTGCACCGCCCTCAGCCCCAGCATTTT. Its translation is CASSLLHRPQPQHF.